These T cell receptor beta chains were read from a single sample in a study of lymphopenia after photon versus proton radiotherapy. The data were produced by immunoSEQ multiplex PCR, yet TCRdb's version contains in-frame clones alone and is incomplete. The table shows 25,000 to 30,000 clones, with about nine tenths occurring only once. The sequencing used peripheral blood, collected from a patient treated with photon-based radiotherapy. Every receptor here comes from a man aged 45-65 years with gastric cancer. Both conserved end residues are part of each CDR3. The order of the fields is V gene, D gene, J gene, clone size, CDR3 DNA, CDR3 protein. A D gene is named only where the DNA matches it firmly. Not every row has a clone size; where given, it reads once, few, many or a size class.

>TRBV5-1|.|TRBJ2-2|.
TGCGCCAGCAGCTTTAACGGGGCAAACACCGGGGAGCTGTTTTTT
CASSFNGANTGELFF
>TRBV5-1|TRBD1|TRBJ1-3|.
TGCGCCAGCACCCTCGGGGACAGGGCATCTGGAAACACCATATATTTT
CASTLGDRASGNTIYF
>TRBV11-2|.|TRBJ2-7|.
TGTGCCAGCAGCTTAGTAACGTACACTTCCTCGGAGCAGTACTTC
CASSLVTYTSSEQYF
>TRBV10-3|TRBD2|TRBJ2-1|.
TGTGCCATCATGCCGCTAGCGGGGGCCTACAATGAGCAGTTCTTC
CAIMPLAGAYNEQFF
>TRBV10-3|TRBD2|TRBJ2-1|.
TGTGCCATCAGGGGGACTAGCGGGGGGCCTTACAATGAGCAGTTCTTC
CAIRGTSGGPYNEQFF
>TRBV27|.|TRBJ1-2|few
TGTGCCAGCAGTTTAGCACAGGGAAATGGCTACACCTTC
CASSLAQGNGYTF
>TRBV12-5|.|TRBJ2-6|.
TGTGCTAGTGGTTTGGTACCCGACGGCTACTCTGGGGCCAACGTCCTGACTTTC
CASGLVPDGYSGANVLTF
>TRBV12-5|TRBD2|TRBJ2-3|.
TGTGCTAGTGGTTTGGTACTAGCGGGGGGCACAGATACGCAGTATTTT
CASGLVLAGGTDTQYF
>TRBV5-1|.|TRBJ2-7|.
TGCGCCAGCAGTCTCAATAGGGGGGAAGAGCAGTACTTC
CASSLNRGEEQYF
>TRBV27|.|TRBJ1-3|few
TGTGCCAGTAAAGCCTGGGTTGGAAACACCATATATTTT
CASKAWVGNTIYF
>TRBV5-1|.|TRBJ2-2|.
TGCGCCAGCAGCCCGAGGGTGGCGAACACCGGGGAGCTGTTTTTT
CASSPRVANTGELFF
>TRBV10-3|.|TRBJ2-1|.
TGTGCCATCAGTCCTAGCCGGGGATACAATGAGCAGTTCTTC
CAISPSRGYNEQFF
>TRBV5-1|.|TRBJ2-2|.
TGCGCCAGCAGCTTGGGGGGAACCGGGGAGCTGTTTTTT
CASSLGGTGELFF
>TRBV6-6|.|TRBJ2-1|.
TGTGCCAGCAGCCTGAGCTCCTACAATGAGCAGTTCTTC
CASSLSSYNEQFF
>TRBV23-1|.|TRBJ2-3|.
TGCGCCAGCAGTCAAAGGCCTCAGGGAATTTTCACAGATACGCAGTATTTT
CASSQRPQGIFTDTQYF
>TRBV4-2|.|TRBJ2-2|.
TGTGCCAGCAGCCAAGTCACAGGAACAGTCACCGGGGAGCTGTTTTTT
CASSQVTGTVTGELFF
>TRBV19|.|TRBJ1-1|.
TGTGCCAGTAGTCCGCAGGGGCTTAGGAACACTGAAGCTTTCTTT
CASSPQGLRNTEAFF
>TRBV6-6|.|TRBJ2-6|.
TGTGCCACTGTCGCGGCTAGGGGGGCCAACGTCCTGACTTTC
CATVAARGANVLTF
>TRBV19|.|TRBJ1-2|once
TGTGCCACTGGTTTCTATGGCCACACCTTC
CATGFYGHTF
>TRBV19|.|TRBJ1-1|.
TGTGCCAGTAGTTCTGGGGGCGGGAACACTGAAGCTTTCTTT
CASSSGGGNTEAFF
>TRBV2|.|TRBJ2-3|once
TGTGCCAGCAGTGAAACAGATACGCAGTATTTT
CASSETDTQYF
>TRBV19|TRBD1|TRBJ2-3|.
TGTGCCAGTAAACAACCGGGACAGGGCGGGGATACGCAGTATTTT
CASKQPGQGGDTQYF
>TRBV5-1|.|TRBJ1-1|.
TGCGCCAGCAGCTTGGCAGCAAGGAACACTGAAGCTTTCTTT
CASSLAARNTEAFF
>TRBV6-4|.|TRBJ2-1|.
TGTGCCAGCAGTCCCCTTGGGGGGTCCTACAATGAGCAGTTCTTC
CASSPLGGSYNEQFF
>TRBV4-1|TRBD1|TRBJ2-7|.
TGCGCCAGCAGCGCCCACCCGAGCCGCTACGCCCCGGACAGGCTCCTGGGGCAGTACTTC
CASSAHPSRYAPDRLLGQYF
>TRBV5-1|.|TRBJ2-2|.
TGCGCCAGCCAGTGGGACACCGGGGAGCTGTTTTTT
CASQWDTGELFF
>TRBV11-1|.|TRBJ1-1|.
TGTGCCAGCAGCTTCGGGGGGGCCACTGAAGCTTTCTTT
CASSFGGATEAFF
>TRBV19|.|TRBJ1-2|once
TGTGCCAGTAGTATAGGGGACTATGGCTACACCTTC
CASSIGDYGYTF
>TRBV18|.|TRBJ2-5|.
TGTGCCAGCTCACCACCGGGCAGTGAAGGAGAGACCCAGTACTTC
CASSPPGSEGETQYF
>TRBV18|TRBD1|TRBJ1-1|.
TGTGCCAGCTCACAAACAGGGGGCAGCACTGAAGCTTTCTTT
CASSQTGGSTEAFF
>TRBV10-3|.|TRBJ1-5|.
TGTGCCATCAGTGAAACAGGTGGGAATCAGCCCCAGCATTTT
CAISETGGNQPQHF
>TRBV6-4|.|TRBJ2-3|.
TGTGCCAGCTCGGAGGGGGATGGCACAGATACGCAGTATTTT
CASSEGDGTDTQYF
>TRBV30|.|TRBJ2-2|.
TGTGCTACCAGACGGGGGAGGAACACCGGGGAGCTGTTTTTT
CATRRGRNTGELFF
>TRBV6-5|TRBD1|TRBJ2-5|.
TGTGCCAGCAGACGACAGGGGCGGGAGACCCAGTACTTC
CASRRQGRETQYF
>TRBV19|.|TRBJ2-6|.
TGTGCCAGTAGTATAGTAAAGGACTCTGGGGCCAACGTCCTGACTTTC
CASSIVKDSGANVLTF
>TRBV15|.|TRBJ2-3|.
TGTGCCACCAGCAGAGGACCTAGCACAGATACGCAGTATTTT
CATSRGPSTDTQYF
>TRBV27|TRBD1|TRBJ2-2|.
TGTGCCAGCAGTTCGTCCCGGGACAGGTTCGCGAACACCGGGGAGCTGTTTTTT
CASSSSRDRFANTGELFF
>TRBV11-3|.|TRBJ2-2|.
TGTGCCAGCAGCTTAAGCAGGGCCGGGGAGCTGTTTTTT
CASSLSRAGELFF
>TRBV10-2|TRBD2|TRBJ2-7|.
TGCGCCAGCAGTTTCCCGGGACTAGCGGGGGGGTTCGAGCAGTACTTC
CASSFPGLAGGFEQYF
>TRBV19|.|TRBJ2-6|.
TGTGCCAGCGAGGACTCTGGGGCCAACGTCCTGACTTTC
CASEDSGANVLTF
>TRBV27|TRBD1|TRBJ1-1|once
TGTGCCAGCAGTTTAAGAGACAGGGGGCGATGGCTTATGAACACTGAAGCTTTCTTT
CASSLRDRGRWLMNTEAFF